Sequencing of this T cell receptor beta chain was carried out in a study of response to subunit inactivated influenza vaccine. General observations from the study: Authors suggested each seasonal influenza vaccination recruits few new T cells.

With 5 bases clipped from V and 5 bases from J, the junction kept 11 bases outside the gene matches. The CDR3 runs to 15 residues. MiXCR, run by TCRdb on the RT-PCR reads, gives a single entry per CDR3 protein. Among 590,000 or so distinct CDR3 sequences listed, approximately 15% were seen once. In regard to this clonotype: As yet, its antigen is unknown.

The material sequenced was PBMCs from blood, taken 14 to 15 days before vaccination. The sequence derives from a man in his forties or fifties who received an inactivated influenza vaccine. The genes are TRBV12-3 or TRBV12-4 and TRBJ2-5; 7 nucleotides align to TRBD1. The CDR3 protein is CASSRTGALGETQYF. The CDR3 coding sequence is TGTGCCAGCAGTCGCACAGGGGCGTTGGGCGAGACCCAGTACTTC.